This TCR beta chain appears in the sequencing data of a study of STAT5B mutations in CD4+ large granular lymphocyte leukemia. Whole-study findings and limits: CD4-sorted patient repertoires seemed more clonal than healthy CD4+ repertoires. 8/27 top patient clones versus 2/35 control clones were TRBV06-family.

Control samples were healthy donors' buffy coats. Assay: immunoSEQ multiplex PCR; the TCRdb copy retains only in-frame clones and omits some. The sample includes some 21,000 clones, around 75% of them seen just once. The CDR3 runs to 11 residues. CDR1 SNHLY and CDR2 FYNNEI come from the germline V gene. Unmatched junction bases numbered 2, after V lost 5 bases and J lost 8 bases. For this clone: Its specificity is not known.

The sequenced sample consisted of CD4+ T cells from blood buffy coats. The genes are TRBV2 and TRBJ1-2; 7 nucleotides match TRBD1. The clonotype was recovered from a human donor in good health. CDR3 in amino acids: CASSWTGGYTF. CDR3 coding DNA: TGTGCCAGCAGTTGGACAGGCGGCTACACCTTC.